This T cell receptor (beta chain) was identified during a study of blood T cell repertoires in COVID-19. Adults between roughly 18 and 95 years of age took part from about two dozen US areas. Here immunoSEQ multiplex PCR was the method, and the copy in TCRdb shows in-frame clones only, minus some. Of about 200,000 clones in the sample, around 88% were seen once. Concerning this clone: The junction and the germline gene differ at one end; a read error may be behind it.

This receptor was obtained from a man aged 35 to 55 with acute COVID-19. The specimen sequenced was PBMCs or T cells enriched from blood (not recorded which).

CDR3 protein: CASGLAGTDRDF. In DNA, the CDR3 is TGTGCTAGTGGTTTGGCCGGGACGGACAGGGACTTT. The J gene is TRBJ2-3, the V gene TRBV12-5, with 8 bases that match TRBD1. From germline, CDR1 is LGHNT and CDR2 FRNRAP. This CDR3 is 12 amino acids long.